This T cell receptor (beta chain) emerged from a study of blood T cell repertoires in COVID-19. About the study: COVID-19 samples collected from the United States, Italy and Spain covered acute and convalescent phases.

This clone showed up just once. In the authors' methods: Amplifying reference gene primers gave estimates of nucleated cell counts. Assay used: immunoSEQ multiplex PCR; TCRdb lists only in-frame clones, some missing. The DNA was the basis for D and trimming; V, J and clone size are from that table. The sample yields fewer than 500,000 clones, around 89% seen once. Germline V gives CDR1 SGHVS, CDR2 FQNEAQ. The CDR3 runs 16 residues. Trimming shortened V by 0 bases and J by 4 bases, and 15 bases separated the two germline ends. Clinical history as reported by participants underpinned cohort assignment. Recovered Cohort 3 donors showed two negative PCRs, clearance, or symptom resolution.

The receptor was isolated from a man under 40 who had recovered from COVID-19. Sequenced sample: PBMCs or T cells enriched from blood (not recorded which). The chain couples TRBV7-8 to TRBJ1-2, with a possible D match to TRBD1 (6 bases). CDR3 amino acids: CASSLAPQGSRYGYTF. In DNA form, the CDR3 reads TGTGCCAGCAGCTTAGCCCCCCAGGGGTCTCGCTATGGCTACACCTTC.